Presented here are 7 T cell receptor beta chains from one specimen sequenced in a study of blood T cell repertoires in COVID-19 (dated by TCRdb to the early 2020s). Receptors were amplified or captured by the immunoSEQ multiplex PCR assay. Sourced from immuneACCESS, this table was stored by TCRdb with only in-frame sequences that have V and J called. A share of the clones is absent; for the studies checked, an unresolved V gene accounts for under half, and the remainder has no known explanation. The sample profile shows approximately 36,000 clones; roughly 90% of them were found once. The top ten clonotypes cover about 2.3% of the sample. Sample: peripheral blood. The receptors were gathered from a human donor in a cohort sampled during active COVID-19.

The CDR3 nucleotides are TGTGCCAGTAGTTCCCACAGGCTAGGGGGTTCTGGGGCCAACGTCCTGACTTTC. Protein product: CASSSHRLGGSGANVLTF. The chain has TRBV19 and TRBJ2-6; a possible D gene is TRBD1 (6 bases). CDR1 LNHDA and CDR2 SQIVND come from the germline V gene (reference sequence). The length of the CDR3 is 18 residues. V was trimmed by 5 bases and J by 1 base, leaving 18 bases between them.

The chain uses TRBV5-6 and TRBJ2-7; D is uncertain. Looked up from germline, CDR1 is SGHDT and CDR2 is YYEEEE. The CDR3 length is 13 residues. Trimming took 1 base from V and 3 from J, leaving 8 bases between them. CDR3 sequence: CASSLIGFYEQYF. CDR3 coding DNA: TGTGCCAGCAGCTTGATCGGTTTCTACGAGCAGTACTTC.

Concerning this clone: A junction end diverges from the germline sequence, so it may reflect a read error. The chain is built from TRBV5-1 and TRBJ2-1; D is possibly TRBD1 (7 bases). The germline gives CDR1 SGHRS, CDR2 YFSETQ. The CDR3 runs 14 residues. CDR3 sequence reads: CASRLGGQTNEQFF. Here the CDR3 DNA reads TGCGCCAGCAGATTGGGGGGACAGACCAATGAGCAGTTCTTC.

This clone was seen just once. The J gene is TRBJ2-3, the V gene TRBV4-1; 8 bases fit TRBD2. CDR1 is MGHRA and CDR2 is YSYEKL in the germline V gene. The CDR3 loop spans 16 amino acids. V shed 3 bases, J shed 3 bases, and the junction held 8 bases outside the gene matches. The CDR3 coding sequence is TGCGCCAGCAGCCACGAACCAGCGGGGGTAACAGATACGCAGTATTTT. Translated, it gives CASSHEPAGVTDTQYF.

The chain has TRBV11-1 and TRBJ2-7, with a tentative D call TRBD1 (6 bases). Germline assignment: CDR1 SGHAT and CDR2 FQDESV (reference sequence). V shed 4 bases and J shed 1 base, with 8 bases lying between them. The CDR3 has 13 amino acids. Here the CDR3 DNA reads TGTGCCAGCAGCTCTACAGGGTCCTACGAGCAGTACTTC. It specifies CASSSTGSYEQYF.

The chain is built from TRBV7-9 and TRBJ2-3; D ambiguous. V was pared by 8 bases and J by 0 bases, with 9 bases between. Germline V CDR1 and CDR2: SEHNR, FQNEAQ (reference sequence). The CDR3 sequence is 13 residues long. The CDR3 bases are TGTGCCAGCGGAGACTCTAGCACAGATACGCAGTATTTT. Its translation: CASGDSSTDTQYF. The variable domain in full, completed from reference TRBV7-9 and TRBJ2-3, reads DTGVSQNPRHKITKRGQNVTFRCDPISEHNRLYWYRQTLGQGPEFLTYFQNEAQLEKSRLLSDRFSAERPKGSFSTLEIQRTEQGDSAMYLCASGDSSTDTQYFGPGTRLTVL.

The chain recombines TRBV6-5 with TRBJ2-1, with 8 nucleotides matching TRBD1. Germline values: CDR1 MNHEY, CDR2 SVGAGI. J lost 8 bases, V lost 4 bases, and 7 bases had no gene match. The CDR3 contains 14 residues. The CDR3 bases are TGTGCCAGCAGTTGGTCGGACAGGGAGTATGAGCAGTTCTTC. Translated: CASSWSDREYEQFF.